The 18 T cell receptor beta chains below all came from one sample that was sequenced in a study of cytomegalovirus exposure and HLA in healthy donors. Amplification used 60 Vbeta primers and 13 Jbeta primers. Sequencing used immunoSEQ multiplex PCR; TCRdb keeps in-frame clones, though not all of them. The repertoire has around 200,000 clones, about 86% of them found once; the top ten carry 0.31%. The source material was PBMCs. The receptor set was obtained from a woman in her thirties in good health and CMV-seronegative.

CDR3 in amino acids: CASSPHGASILGNTEAFF. CDR3 DNA: TGTGCCAGCAGCCCCCACGGTGCGAGCATCCTTGGGAACACTGAAGCTTTCTTT. This rearrangement joins TRBV7-8 to TRBJ1-1, with D uncertain. This CDR3 region has 18 residues. The germline V gene encodes CDR1 SGHVS and CDR2 FQNEAQ. Between the trimmed V and J ends, which lost 5 bases and 1 base, there was a span of 23 bases.

V usage is TRBV4-1 and J usage is TRBJ2-2; D remains unclear. CDR1 is MGHRA, CDR2 YSYEKL, per germline. Trimming cost V 4 bases and J 6 bases, with 15 bases left between them. This CDR3 is 15 amino acids long. The CDR3 bases are TGCGCCAGCAGCCGGCTAGTCTCATCCGCCGGGGAGCTGTTTTTT. Protein product: CASSRLVSSAGELFF.

The count of this clone is one. The chain has TRBV5-1 and TRBJ1-5; 8 bases fit TRBD1. V dropped 4 bases and J dropped 7; count of bases not matched to a gene: 4. The germline V gene has CDR1 SGHRS and CDR2 YFSETQ. The CDR3 length is 13 residues. DNA for the CDR3: TGCGCCAGCAGCCAGGGGGCAGGGCAGCCCCAGCATTTT. Residues: CASSQGAGQPQHF.

V and J are TRBV4-2 and TRBJ2-1, with 8 bases that match TRBD2. The J segment lost 7 bases and the V segment lost 3 bases, leaving 11 bases of the junction unmatched. Germline CDR1 is LGHNA and CDR2 is YNFKEQ. The length of the CDR3 is 16 residues. The CDR3 DNA follows: TGTGCCAGCAGCCAGTCTGTGGCTAGCGGGTGGAATGAGCAGTTCTTC. Translation: CASSQSVASGWNEQFF.

This chain uses TRBV11-2 with TRBJ2-1; D possibly corresponds to TRBD1 (6 bases). Trimming shortened V by 1 base and J by 10 bases, and 17 bases separated the two germline ends. Germline V gene sequence: CDR1 SGHAT, CDR2 FQNNGV. The CDR3 consists of 15 residues. The CDR3 DNA is TGTGCCAGCAGCTTAGGTCTAGGGGGTACGGGCGAGCAGTTCTTC. Its translation: CASSLGLGGTGEQFF. Supplemented by reference TRBV11-2 and TRBJ2-1, the full variable domain reads EAGVAQSPRYKIIEKRQSVAFWCNPISGHATLYWYQQILGQGPKLLIQFQNNGVVDDSQLPKDRFSAERLKGVDSTLKIQPAKLEDSAVYLCASSLGLGGTGEQFFGPGTRLTVL.

The chain carries TRBV5-1 and TRBJ2-3; 16 positions match TRBD2. Trimming at V came to 5 bases and at J to 5 bases, leaving 11 bases not matched to a gene. In germline, CDR1 is SGHRS, CDR2 YFSETQ. The CDR3 loop spans 18 amino acids. DNA for the CDR3: TGCGCCAGCAGAGCCGGGACTAGCGGGGGGGGCCGGGAAGATACGCAGTATTTT. As protein: CASRAGTSGGGREDTQYF.

The J gene is TRBJ1-2, the V gene TRBV6-1; 7 bases map to TRBD1. Trimming at V came to 2 bases and at J to 7 bases, leaving 7 bases not matched to a gene. The CDR3 is 14 amino acids. Germline V gene sequence: CDR1 MNHNS, CDR2 SASEGT. In nucleotides, the CDR3 is TGTGCCAGCAGTGAATTGAGGGCAGGGGGTGGCTACACCTTC. Translating it yields CASSELRAGGGYTF.

The rearrangement uses TRBV9 and TRBJ2-1, with 8 positions matching TRBD1. CDR1 is SGDLS and CDR2 is YYNGEE in the germline V gene. This CDR3 contains 16 residues. V trimming: 4 bases; J trimming: 9 bases; junction bases outside the gene matches: 15. CDR3 in amino acids: CASSTRGTGGWGEQFF. Written as DNA, the CDR3 is TGTGCCAGCAGCACACGGGGGACAGGAGGATGGGGTGAGCAGTTCTTC.

The genes are TRBV25-1 and TRBJ2-1; TRBD2 matches at 10 bases. The CDR3 runs to 16 residues. V lost 1 base and J lost 8; bases outside the gene matches: 8. Germline assignment: CDR1 MGHDK and CDR2 SYGVNS. CDR3 sequence (DNA): TGTGCCAGCAGTGAATTCGAGCGGGAGGGCCTTGATGAGCAGTTCTTC. Encoded protein: CASSEFEREGLDEQFF.

The chain links TRBV28 to TRBJ2-7; 8 nucleotides match TRBD1. The CDR3 covers 16 residues. Germline-derived CDR1 and CDR2 are MDHEN and SYDVKM. The junction had 9 bases not matched to a gene; V was cut back by 3 bases and J by 2 bases. CDR3: CASSFITGGEAYEQYF. CDR3 coding DNA: TGTGCCAGCAGTTTTATCACAGGGGGAGAGGCCTACGAGCAGTACTTC.

This clone was seen more than once but under ten times. This rearrangement joins TRBV6-7 to TRBJ2-4; 12 nucleotides align to TRBD2. TRBV6-7 is an ORF; its function is uncertain. V dropped 8 bases and J dropped 0; count of bases not matched to a gene: 14. CDR3 length equals 19 residues. Written as DNA, the CDR3 is TGTGCCAGCTGTTGCAGACTAGCGGGGGCCCCGGGAGCCAAAAACATTCAGTACTTC. This encodes CASCCRLAGAPGAKNIQYF.

This clone was counted a few times. The chain employs TRBV5-1 and TRBJ1-4; 10 positions agree with TRBD1. This CDR3 region has 15 residues. Germline-derived CDR1 and CDR2 are SGHRS and YFSETQ. V shed 2 bases, J shed 14 bases, and the junction held 12 bases outside the gene matches. The CDR3 region is CASSFLQLGQGGLFF. In DNA form, the CDR3 reads TGCGCCAGCAGCTTCCTCCAACTCGGACAGGGGGGCCTGTTTTTT.

The rearrangement uses TRBV20-1 and TRBJ2-1; the D is unclear. V was pared by 3 bases and J by 9 bases, with 9 bases between. The CDR3 runs 11 residues. Germline loops: CDR1 DFQATT, CDR2 SNEGSKA (reference sequence). CDR3: CSASRVTEQFF. DNA of the CDR3: TGCAGTGCTAGCCGGGTCACTGAGCAGTTCTTC.

The rearrangement joins TRBV7-2 to TRBJ2-7; TRBD1 aligns across 7 bases. Germline trimming cut 7 bases from V and 4 bases from J; bases unmatched to any gene: 10. The germline V gene encodes CDR1 SGHTA and CDR2 FQGNSA. CDR3 length equals 14 residues. The CDR3, as DNA: TGTGCCAGCACCTCGACAGGGATGAGTTACGAGCAGTACTTC. Protein product: CASTSTGMSYEQYF.

The chain carries TRBV28 and TRBJ2-1, with D possibly being TRBD2 (6 bases). Germline V gene data show CDR1 as MDHEN and CDR2 as SYDVKM. The V and J ends lost 7 bases and 2 bases respectively, with 12 bases between them. The CDR3 spans 14 residues. In DNA form, the CDR3 reads TGTGCCAGCACCCCCGGACTAACCTACAATGAGCAGTTCTTC. Its protein product is CASTPGLTYNEQFF. The whole variable domain, filled in from reference TRBV28 and TRBJ2-1, reads DVKVTQSSRYLVKRTGEKVFLECVQDMDHENMFWYRQDPGLGLRLIYFSYDVKMKEKGDIPEGYSVSREKKERFSLILESASTNQTSMYLCASTPGLTYNEQFFGPGTRLTVL.

The chain couples TRBV9 to TRBJ2-3; TRBD2 might be the D (7 bases). The germline CDR1 and CDR2 sequences are SGDLS and YYNGEE. The germline V and J ends were trimmed by 0 bases and 5 bases, with 13 bases remaining between them. The CDR3 loop spans 15 amino acids. The CDR3 coding sequence is TGTGCCAGCAGCGTAGGTGGGGGAGGGGGAGATACGCAGTATTTT. Its translation is CASSVGGGGGDTQYF.

The rearrangement joins TRBV6-1 to TRBJ2-5, with TRBD1 identical over 7 bases. Germline assignment: CDR1 MNHNS and CDR2 SASEGT. Losses at the gene ends were 4 bases for V and 2 bases for J; bases not matched to a gene: 10. There are 16 residues in the CDR3. The CDR3 protein is CASSGIDRDPQETQYF. CDR3 nucleotides: TGTGCCAGCAGTGGAATTGACAGGGATCCTCAAGAGACCCAGTACTTC.

The V and J genes are TRBV27 and TRBJ1-1, with 7 bases that match TRBD1. This CDR3 spans 15 amino acids. The V gene's germline CDR1 is MNHEY and CDR2 SMNVEV (reference sequence). The trim removed 3 bases at V and 6 bases at J, leaving 10 bases unmatched. CDR3: CASSFTPTGDAEAFF. CDR3 nucleotide sequence: TGTGCCAGCAGTTTCACTCCCACAGGGGACGCTGAAGCTTTCTTT.